This T cell receptor beta chain was documented in a study of blood T cell repertoires in COVID-19. Study-level information: T cells, B-cell-depleted T cells, or PBMCs provided the cDNA or gDNA that served as material.

CDR1 is GTSNPN and CDR2 is SVGIG in the germline V gene (reference sequence). With 2 bases removed from V and 4 bases from J, the gap between germline ends came to 11 bases. The CDR3 covers 14 residues. In the original workflow: Amplification from reference gene primers served as the basis for estimated nucleated cell counts. Assay used: immunoSEQ multiplex PCR; TCRdb lists only in-frame clones, some missing. D and trimming come from the DNA, and the V and J calls and clone size come from that table. The sample comprises some 150,000 clones, roughly four fifths of which are singletons, and around 4.8% rests with the top ten.

Material: peripheral blood. The chain employs TRBV30 and TRBJ2-2; tentatively, D is TRBD1 (6 bases). The source is a woman of 80 years or more with active or convalescent COVID-19. The CDR3 nucleotides read TGTGCCTGGAGTCCTGGGACACTCACCGGGGAGCTGTTTTTT. Translating gives CAWSPGTLTGELFF. Supplemented by reference TRBV30 and TRBJ2-2, the full variable domain reads SQTIHQWPATLVQPVGSPLSLECTVEGTSNPNLYWYRQAAGRGLQLLFYSVGIGQISSEVPQNLSASRPQDRQFILSSKKLLLSDSGFYLCAWSPGTLTGELFFGEGSRLTVL.